The 26 T cell receptor beta chains below all came from one sample that was sequenced in a study of human T cells and chemical hapten exposure. TCRdb re-derived calls from the RACE reads in MiXCR, one entry per CDR3 protein. Of 180,000 or so distinct CDR3 sequences detected, around 30% appear once; the ten largest clones hold nearly 3%. Described time point: pre-sensitization, week 0. Treatment here: therapeutic diphenylcyclopropenone sensitization with weekly scalp DPC. The specimen comprised whole blood, sampled in connection with sensitization to the hapten diphenylcyclopropenone (DPC). These receptors originate from a woman aged 25-40 years with alopecia areata. Some clones in this sample may be carry-over from other donors' samples.

The chain has TRBV6-2 or TRBV6-3 and TRBJ2-7; either TRBD1 or TRBD2 may fit D (5 bases each). Germline CDR1 is MNHEY and CDR2 is SVGEGT. The CDR3 has 14 amino acids. V lost 7 bases to trimming and J lost 6 bases, with 19 bases between them. Written as DNA, the CDR3 is TGTGCCAGCACTACCTTCGCCGGGGCTGGCGAGCAGTACTTC. It translates to CASTTFAGAGEQYF.

This clonotype was found a few times. This chain connects TRBV29-1 to TRBJ2-4; 9 positions match TRBD1. CDR1 and CDR2 (germline): SQVTM, ANQGSEA. J lost 7 bases, V lost 5 bases, and 6 bases had no gene match. This CDR3 comprises 13 residues. CDR3 protein: CSVTDRGRNIQYF. CDR3 coding DNA: TGCAGCGTTACGGACAGGGGACGCAACATTCAGTACTTC.

This clonotype was picked up a small number of times. The CDR3 spells CASSPDRGIQPQHF. The CDR3 region has the DNA TGTGCCAGCAGTCCTGACAGGGGGATTCAGCCCCAGCATTTT. The chain couples TRBV27 to TRBJ1-5; TRBD1 aligns across 9 bases. There are 14 residues in the CDR3. Germline-derived CDR1 and CDR2 are MNHEY and SMNVEV (reference sequence). Trimming at V came to 5 bases and at J to 6 bases, leaving 5 bases not matched to a gene.

The V gene is TRBV27, the J gene TRBJ1-1, with D possibly TRBD1 on 6 matching bases. The CDR3 has 17 residues. Germline loops: CDR1 MNHEY, CDR2 SMNVEV (reference sequence). Trimming took off 2 bases at V and 4 bases at J, with 20 bases between the two ends. The CDR3 DNA reads as TGTGCCAGCAGTTTAGTCGGTCAGGGGAATGCAGGCACTGAAGCTTTCTTT. It encodes CASSLVGQGNAGTEAFF.

For the CDR3, the DNA is TGCGCCAGCAGCCAGACTAGCGGGAGGGCCTACTACAATGAGCAGTTCTTC. Amino acid sequence: CASSQTSGRAYYNEQFF. This sequence joins TRBV4-1 and TRBJ2-1; TRBD2 matches 14 bases. Germline CDR1 MGHRA, CDR2 YSYEKL. The CDR3 loop spans 17 amino acids. V lost 3 bases to trimming and J lost 3 bases; unmatched junction nucleotides: 4.

CDR3 bases: TGCGCCAGCAGCCAAGGTTGGGCGGGAAGCGGGGAGCTGTTTTTT. Its translation is CASSQGWAGSGELFF. The chain couples TRBV4-3 to TRBJ2-2, with D possibly TRBD2 on 6 matching bases. V lost 1 base to trimming and J lost 7 bases, with 13 bases between them. Per the germline V gene, CDR1 is LGHNA and CDR2 is YSLEER. The CDR3 consists of 15 residues.

This clonotype was seen just once. The chain recombines TRBV14 with TRBJ1-1; D call uncertain. Germline V gene sequence: CDR1 SGHDN, CDR2 FVKESK. V was clipped by 3 bases and J by 6 bases, with 20 bases between them. The CDR3 has 16 amino acids. CDR3: CASSHLETSRSAEAFF. The DNA of the CDR3 is TGTGCCAGCAGCCATTTGGAAACCTCAAGAAGCGCTGAAGCTTTCTTT.

This clonotype was counted between two and nine times. The rearrangement joins TRBV28 to TRBJ1-2; 8 bases match TRBD1. This CDR3 is built from 14 residues. Germline loops: CDR1 MDHEN, CDR2 SYDVKM. J gave up 8 bases and V 4 bases, and 9 bases lay outside the gene matches. The CDR3 here is CASSSGQGFEGYTF. The DNA of the CDR3 is TGTGCCAGCAGTTCCGGACAGGGTTTTGAGGGCTACACCTTC.

Only a few counts were recorded for this clonotype. This chain joins TRBV12-3 or TRBV12-4 and TRBJ2-1, with unresolved D. There are 14 residues in the CDR3. V lost 8 bases to trimming and J lost 2 bases, with 13 bases between them. CDR3 region: CASVSLGPYNEQFF. The CDR3 nucleotides are TGTGCCAGCGTCTCTCTCGGGCCCTACAATGAGCAGTTCTTC.

The chain uses TRBV6-2 or TRBV6-3 and TRBJ1-2; unclear D gene. The length of the CDR3 is 16 residues. The V gene lost 0 bases and the J gene lost 3 bases, with 14 bases spanning the gap. Germline lookup yields CDR1 MNHEY and CDR2 SVGEGT. CDR3 loop: CASSYSSTGTYYGYTF. DNA for the CDR3: TGTGCCAGCAGTTACTCTAGCACGGGAACGTACTATGGCTACACCTTC.

The CDR3 reads CASIQLSRGKSLDYNEQFF. The CDR3 nucleotides are TGTGCCAGCATCCAGCTGAGTAGAGGGAAGAGCTTGGATTACAATGAGCAGTTCTTC. The chain carries TRBV6-7 and TRBJ2-1; D is possibly TRBD2 (5 bases). TRBV6-7 qualifies as an ORF whose function is uncertain. This CDR3 region has 19 residues. Trimming stripped 7 bases from V and 4 bases from J, with 29 bases between.

This clonotype occurred a few times. The chain combines TRBV9 with TRBJ2-5, with 7 nucleotides matching TRBD2. CDR1 SGDLS and CDR2 YYNGEE come from the germline V gene. This CDR3 comprises 15 residues. J gave up 3 bases and V 0 bases, and 5 bases lay outside the gene matches. This CDR3 is CASSVVGLDKETQYF. The CDR3 nucleotides read TGTGCCAGCAGCGTAGTTGGACTAGATAAAGAGACCCAGTACTTC. Variable domain in full (rest from reference TRBV9 and TRBJ2-5): DSGVTQTPKHLITATGQRVTLRCSPRSGDLSVYWYQQSLDQGLQFLIQYYNGEERAKGNILERFSAQQFPDLHSELNLSSLELGDSALYFCASSVVGLDKETQYFGPGTRLLVL.

The CDR3 loop reads CASSPDWGTQYF. The CDR3 DNA reads TGTGCCAGCAGCCCCGATTGGGGGACCCAGTACTTC. This chain links TRBV7-9 with TRBJ2-5; D unresolved. Germline V lookup: CDR1 SEHNR, CDR2 FQNEAQ (reference sequence). Trimming removed 5 bases at V and 7 bases at J, with 11 bases between. There are 12 residues in the CDR3.

The chain recombines TRBV29-1 with TRBJ1-4; 7 positions match TRBD1. The CDR3 is 13 amino acids. Germline V gives CDR1 SQVTM, CDR2 ANQGSEA. V gave up 7 bases and J gave up 6 bases; unmatched junction bases: 8. CDR3 residues: CSAGDSNYEKLFF. The CDR3 DNA reads as TGCAGCGCTGGGGACAGCAATTATGAAAAACTGTTTTTT.

This clonotype was seen a handful of times. The chain employs TRBV20-1 and TRBJ2-7, with 7 nucleotides matching TRBD1. V trimming: 5 bases; J trimming: 1 base; junction bases outside the gene matches: 11. The CDR3 totals 15 residues. The germline V gene has CDR1 DFQATT and CDR2 SNEGSKA (reference sequence). This chain's CDR3 is CSAFGQESLSYEQYF. The CDR3 DNA follows: TGCAGTGCTTTTGGACAGGAATCCCTTTCCTACGAGCAGTACTTC.

V gene TRBV9 combines with J gene TRBJ2-3; 11 bases fit TRBD2. CDR3 length equals 17 residues. V was clipped by 0 bases and J by 5 bases; unmatched bases: 8. In germline, CDR1 is SGDLS, CDR2 YYNGEE. CDR3 loop: CASSVDTSGGRRDTQYF. In nucleotides, the CDR3 is TGTGCCAGCAGCGTAGATACTAGCGGGGGTCGGAGAGATACGCAGTATTTT.

V is TRBV29-1 and J is TRBJ1-1, with D hard to call. Trimming pared 2 bases from V and 1 base from J, leaving 5 bases between. The CDR3 has 12 amino acids. Germline V lookup: CDR1 SQVTM, CDR2 ANQGSEA. CDR3 sequence: CSVEQGNTEAFF. The CDR3 DNA reads TGCAGCGTTGAACAAGGGAACACTGAAGCTTTCTTT.

J is TRBJ2-1 and V is TRBV29-1; D ambiguous. Trimming took off 7 bases at V and 0 bases at J, with 13 bases between the two ends. This CDR3 has 14 residues. Germline CDR1 SQVTM, CDR2 ANQGSEA. The CDR3 nucleotides read TGCAGCGAAACAAGGGATAGCTCCTACAATGAGCAGTTCTTC. It encodes CSETRDSSYNEQFF.

The chain links TRBV5-1 to TRBJ2-1; maybe TRBD1 (5 bases). Germline values: CDR1 SGHRS, CDR2 YFSETQ. The CDR3 covers 15 residues. Trimming removed 2 bases from V and 9 bases from J, with 18 bases in between. CDR3 protein: CASSFEDSGYGEQFF. CDR3 in DNA: TGCGCCAGCAGCTTCGAAGACTCAGGGTACGGTGAGCAGTTCTTC.

The chain carries TRBV7-2 and TRBJ1-6; D is ambiguous. This CDR3 is 14 amino acids long. V lost 6 bases and J 7 bases, leaving 13 bases between the germline ends. Germline V gives CDR1 SGHTA, CDR2 FQGNSA. The CDR3 protein is CASRLLPSNSPLHF. CDR3 in DNA: TGTGCCAGCAGGCTTCTGCCCAGCAATTCACCCCTCCACTTT.

The rearrangement links TRBV5-4 to TRBJ1-3, with 9 bases fitting TRBD1. The CDR3 contains 17 residues. The V gene's germline CDR1 is SGHNT and CDR2 YYREEE (reference sequence). After removal of 4 bases from V and 4 bases from J, the junction contained 12 bases not matched to a gene. The DNA for the CDR3 is TGTGCCAGCAGCCCCAAAACCGGGACAGGGTTCGGAAACACCATATATTTT. Amino acids: CASSPKTGTGFGNTIYF.

This clonotype was observed a handful of times. CDR3 bases: TGCGCCAGCAGCCAAGAAGCCAGCGGGCGCCAAGAGACCCAGTACTTC. Its protein product is CASSQEASGRQETQYF. The rearrangement joins TRBV4-3 to TRBJ2-5, with D maybe TRBD2 (6 bases). CDR1 LGHNA and CDR2 YSLEER come from the germline V gene. V was pared by 0 bases and J by 1 base, with 12 bases between. The CDR3 sequence is 16 residues long.

The gene calls are TRBV28 and TRBJ2-7; 9 nucleotides match TRBD1. Looked up from germline, CDR1 is MDHEN and CDR2 is SYDVKM. The CDR3 is 14 amino acids. V was clipped by 2 bases and J by 5 bases; unmatched bases: 4. The CDR3 DNA follows: TGTGCCAGCAGTTTAAGGGACAGGGTAAACGAGCAGTACTTC. Residues: CASSLRDRVNEQYF.

This clonotype was counted a few times. This chain connects TRBV10-3 to TRBJ2-5; TRBD2 agrees at 9 bases. The CDR3 has 17 residues. Per germline, CDR1 ENHRY and CDR2 SYGVKD. J was trimmed by 2 bases and V by 0 bases; bases with no gene match: 7. The CDR3 reads CAISESKVLAGQETQYF. CDR3 sequence (DNA): TGTGCCATCAGTGAGTCGAAAGTCCTAGCGGGGCAAGAGACCCAGTACTTC.

The J gene is TRBJ2-1, the V gene TRBV5-1; D remains unclear. Per germline, CDR1 SGHRS and CDR2 YFSETQ. This CDR3 comprises 12 residues. V was trimmed by 2 bases and J by 7 bases, leaving 7 bases between them. The CDR3 reads CASSLEFNEQFF. The CDR3 DNA follows: TGCGCCAGCAGCTTAGAATTTAATGAGCAGTTCTTC.

The sample holds a few counts of this clonotype. This chain links TRBV20-1 with TRBJ1-3; D is unresolved. CDR1 DFQATT and CDR2 SNEGSKA come from the germline V gene (reference sequence). The CDR3 is 15 amino acids. With 0 bases removed from V and 0 bases from J, the gap between germline ends came to 9 bases. The CDR3 here is CSAREAVGSGNTIYF. The CDR3 nucleotides read TGCAGTGCTAGAGAGGCAGTTGGCTCTGGAAACACCATATATTTT.